This T cell receptor beta chain was identified in a study of shared T cell receptors in the human thymus (dated by TCRdb to the early 2020s). Study-wide context: The study examined how self-reactive, shared T-cell receptor alpha chains are generated in the human thymus.

Remarks on this clone: What this receptor recognizes is not known. No much larger clone is present one base from it, and per-base qualities are unavailable.

From cysteine to phenylalanine, the CDR3 is 14 amino acids long. CDR3 DNA is the only sequence kept; it has 42 bases, read in frame from the first base. The germline V gene (reference sequence) supplies CDR1 MNHNY and CDR2 SVGAGI. Trimming takes 4 bases from V and 5 bases from J, and the germline ends sit 14 bases apart. Library preparation employed the immunoSEQ multiplex PCR assay. Held by TCRdb, this immuneACCESS table contains in-frame sequences only and omits some clones. Under half of the omission traces to an unresolved V gene where checked; the cause of the rest is unknown. For this sample there are tens of thousands of clones; 90% to 95% appear just once. Together, the top ten hold approximately 0.03% of the sample.

Source material: thymocytes. This clonotype originated in a human donor. The V and J genes are TRBV6-6 and TRBJ1-1; the D gene is not confidently resolved. Read as DNA, the sequence is TGTGCCAGCAGTTTCGAGGGAGCGAGGACTGAAGCTTTCTTT. The translation is CASSFEGARTEAFF.